This TCR beta chain comes out of a study of T-cell reconstitution after alpha-beta-depleted transplantation in children (dated by TCRdb to about 2016). Concerning the study at large: The study quantitatively tracked T-cell immune reconstitution after TCRalphabeta/CD19-depleted allogeneic hematopoietic cell transplantation in children using TCR repertoire profiling.

This clonotype appeared a few times. Its specific antigen is unknown. Per-base quality was not reported, and no clone a single base away is much larger than it. Between the V and J ends, shortened by 3 bases and 1 base respectively, the junction contains 6 bases. CDR1 and CDR2 (MGHRA, YSYEKL) derive from the germline V gene. From its cysteine to its phenylalanine, the CDR3 spans 14 amino acids. Of the read, only the CDR3 DNA is kept; its 42 bases are in frame from base 1. Libraries were built with PCR. Data came from an Illumina HiSeq 2500. Molecular barcoding was employed in the preparation of TCR libraries, with unique molecular identifiers being used to normalize TCRbeta repertoire quantification. The raw public data were reprocessed by TCRdb itself: fastp quality trimming at Q25, MiXCR clonotype calling, in-frame beta chains only. Rows with one shared CDR3 protein collapse into an entry with the most common genes and DNA. The sample table shows some 500,000 distinct CDR3 sequences, and 32% are seen once. The top ten clonotypes cover around 2.3% of the sample.

The sequence links TRBV4-1 to TRBJ2-2; a confident D gene designation cannot be given. Here the sequenced sample was PBMCs from the stem cell graft donor, taken from the stem cell graft. This TCR derives from a human donor who donated a stem cell graft to a child with aplastic anemia. The CDR3 protein: CASSHQVNTGELFF. The sequenced DNA: TGCGCCAGCAGCCATCAAGTGAACACCGGGGAGCTGTTTTTT.